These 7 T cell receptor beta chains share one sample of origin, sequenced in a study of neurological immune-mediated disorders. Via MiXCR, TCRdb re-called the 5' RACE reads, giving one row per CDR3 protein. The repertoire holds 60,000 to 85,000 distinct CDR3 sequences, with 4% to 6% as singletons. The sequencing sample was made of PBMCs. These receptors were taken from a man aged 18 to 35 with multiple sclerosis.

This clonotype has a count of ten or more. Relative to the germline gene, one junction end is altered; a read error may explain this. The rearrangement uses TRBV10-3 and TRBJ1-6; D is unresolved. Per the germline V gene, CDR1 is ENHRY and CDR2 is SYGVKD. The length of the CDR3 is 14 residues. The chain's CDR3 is CAITEQLNNSPLNF. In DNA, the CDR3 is TGTGCCATCACCGAACAGCTTAATAATTCACCCCTCAACTTT.

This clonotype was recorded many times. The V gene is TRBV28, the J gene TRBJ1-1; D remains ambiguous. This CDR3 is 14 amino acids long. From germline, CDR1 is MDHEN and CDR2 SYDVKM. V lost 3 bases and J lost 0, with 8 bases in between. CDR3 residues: CASSFLPVNTEAFF. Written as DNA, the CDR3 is TGTGCCAGCAGTTTTCTCCCAGTGAACACTGAAGCTTTCTTT.

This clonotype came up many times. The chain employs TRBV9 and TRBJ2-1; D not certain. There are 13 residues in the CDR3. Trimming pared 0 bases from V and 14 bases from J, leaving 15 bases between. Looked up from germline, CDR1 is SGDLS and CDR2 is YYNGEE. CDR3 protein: CASSVDGMARKFF. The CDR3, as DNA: TGTGCCAGCAGCGTAGATGGTATGGCTAGAAAGTTCTTC.

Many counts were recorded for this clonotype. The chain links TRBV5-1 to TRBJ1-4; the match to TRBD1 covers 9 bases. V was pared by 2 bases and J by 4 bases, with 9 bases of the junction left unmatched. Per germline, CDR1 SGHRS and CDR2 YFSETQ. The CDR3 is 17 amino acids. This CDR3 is CASSFSGQGNLNEKLFF. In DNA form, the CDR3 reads TGCGCCAGCAGCTTTTCGGGACAGGGCAATCTTAATGAAAAACTGTTTTTT.

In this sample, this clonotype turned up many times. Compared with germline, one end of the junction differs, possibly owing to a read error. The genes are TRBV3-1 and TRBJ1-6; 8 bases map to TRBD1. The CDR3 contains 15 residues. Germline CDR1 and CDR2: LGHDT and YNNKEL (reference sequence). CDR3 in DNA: TGTGCCAGCAGCCCCCGGGGACAGGATAATTCACCCCTCAACTTT. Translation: CASSPRGQDNSPLNF.

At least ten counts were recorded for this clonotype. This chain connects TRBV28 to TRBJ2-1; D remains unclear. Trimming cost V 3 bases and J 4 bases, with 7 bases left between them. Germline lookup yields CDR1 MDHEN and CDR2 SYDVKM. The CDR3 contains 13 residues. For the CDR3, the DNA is TGTGCCAGCAGTTTGCGTGCTTACAATGAGCAGTTCTTC. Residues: CASSLRAYNEQFF.

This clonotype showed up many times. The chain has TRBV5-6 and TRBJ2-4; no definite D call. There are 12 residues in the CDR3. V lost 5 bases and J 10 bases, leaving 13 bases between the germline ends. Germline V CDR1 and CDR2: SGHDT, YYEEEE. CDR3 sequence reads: CASSFGVSIQYF. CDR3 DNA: TGTGCCAGCAGTTTTGGGGTATCGATTCAGTACTTC. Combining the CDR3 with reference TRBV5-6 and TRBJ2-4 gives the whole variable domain DAGVTQSPTHLIKTRGQQVTLRCSPKSGHDTVSWYQQALGQGPQFIFQYYEEEERQRGNFPDRFSGHQFPNYSSELNVNALLLGDSALYLCASSFGVSIQYFGAGTRLSVL.